This is a list of T cell receptor beta chains from one sample in a study of T-cell memory formation after mild COVID-19. A single record per CDR3 protein comes from TCRdb applying MiXCR to the 5' RACE reads. This sample has about 350,000 distinct CDR3 sequences, with 28% found just once. Specimen: PBMCs or a T cell subset sorted from them (not recorded which). Receptors originate from an adult woman who had mild COVID-19 (a few samples of this study predate the infection). Cell type and time point are not known. Both conserved end residues are part of each CDR3. Fields, in order: V gene, J gene, clone size, D gene, CDR3 DNA, CDR3 protein. D genes are given only for firm matches. Not all rows give a size; the values are once, few, many and, for expanded clones, a class.

>TRBV20-1|TRBJ2-1|NA|TRBD2
TGCAGTGCTAGAGTATTAGAGCCAAGCGGGACCTCCTACAATGAGCAGTTCTTC
CSARVLEPSGTSYNEQFF
>TRBV12-3/TRBV12-4|TRBJ2-1|NA|TRBD2
TGTGCCAGCAGTTTTTCGGGGGGGCTCCAGGATGAGCAGTTCTTC
CASSFSGGLQDEQFF
>TRBV2|TRBJ2-3|NA|NA
TGTGCCAGCAGTAGACTCCAGGATACGCAGTATTTT
CASSRLQDTQYF
>TRBV7-2|TRBJ2-3|few|TRBD1
TGTGCCAGCAGCTTCCGGACAGGGCTCAACACAGATACGCAGTATTTT
CASSFRTGLNTDTQYF
>TRBV14|TRBJ2-2|few|NA
TGTGCCAGCAGCCAAGGGGGCACCTCGAACACCGGGGAGCTGTTTTTT
CASSQGGTSNTGELFF
>TRBV6-2/TRBV6-3|TRBJ2-5|few|TRBD2
TGTGCCAGCACCCGAGGACTAGCGGGATCAGAGACCCAGTACTTC
CASTRGLAGSETQYF
>TRBV6-6|TRBJ2-7|few|NA
TGTGCCAGCAGGAGGGGGGATTACGAGCAGTACTTC
CASRRGDYEQYF
>TRBV20-1|TRBJ2-3|few|TRBD2
TGCAGTAAGGCCCGAGCGGGACGCACAGATACGCAGTATTTT
CSKARAGRTDTQYF
>TRBV30|TRBJ2-1|few|NA
TGTGCCTGGAGTGTAACCAATGAGCAGTTCTTC
CAWSVTNEQFF
>TRBV29-1|TRBJ2-2|few|NA
TGCAGCGTTGAACCCAGGCGCACCGGGGAGCTGTTTTTT
CSVEPRRTGELFF
>TRBV20-1|TRBJ1-1|NA|NA
TGCAGTGCTACCCAGGGGGAAGCTTTCTTT
CSATQGEAFF
>TRBV7-9|TRBJ2-3|once|TRBD2
TGTGCCACCGAGGGACTAGCGGGAGTGCCAGATACGCAGTATTTT
CATEGLAGVPDTQYF
>TRBV6-1|TRBJ2-7|few|NA
TGTGCCAGCAGAACAGCTCTGAGCTCCTACGAGCAGTACTTC
CASRTALSSYEQYF
>TRBV5-5|TRBJ2-1|many|NA
TGTGCCAGCAGCTCCCAGGCCAGCCCGAATGAGCAGTTCTTC
CASSSQASPNEQFF
>TRBV6-2/TRBV6-3|TRBJ2-1|NA|TRBD1
TGTGCCAGCAGTTCGACCCAGGGGGCCAGCCCCAATGAGCAGTTCTTC
CASSSTQGASPNEQFF
>TRBV18|TRBJ2-7|NA|NA
TGTGCCAGCTCACCCGCGACAGGATCCAACTACGAGCAGTACTTC
CASSPATGSNYEQYF
>TRBV6-1|TRBJ2-2|few|NA
TGTGCCAGCAGTGAAAAAGGGCAGATCTTCACCGGGGAGCTGTTTTTT
CASSEKGQIFTGELFF
>TRBV27|TRBJ1-2|few|NA
TGTGCCAGCAGTTCGGTGCAGGGTACCTATGGCTACACCTTC
CASSSVQGTYGYTF
>TRBV11-1|TRBJ2-7|NA|TRBD2
TGTGCCAGCAGCCCTTCGAGCCGACCGGGACTAGCGGTGCTAGCCTACGAGCAGTACTTC
CASSPSSRPGLAVLAYEQYF
>TRBV6-5|TRBJ1-2|few|NA
TGTGCCAGCAGCGGAGGGAGGTCGGCCTATGGCTACACCTTC
CASSGGRSAYGYTF
>TRBV4-3|TRBJ2-5|NA|NA
TGCGCCAGCAGCCAAAACACAGTCCCCGGAGTCGGGTTGATCCAAGAGACCCAGTACTTC
CASSQNTVPGVGLIQETQYF
>TRBV5-1|TRBJ2-5|NA|NA
TGCGCCAGCAGCTTCCAGGGGCGCCAGACGCGAGAGACCCAGTACTTC
CASSFQGRQTRETQYF
>TRBV2|TRBJ1-1|NA|NA
TGTGCCAGCACCCTCAGGGCGGGAGCTTTCTTT
CASTLRAGAFF
>TRBV7-8|TRBJ2-3|few|TRBD2
TGTGCCAGCAGCTCCCGACTAGCGGGAAACCCCAAGCGTGATACGCAGTATTTT
CASSSRLAGNPKRDTQYF